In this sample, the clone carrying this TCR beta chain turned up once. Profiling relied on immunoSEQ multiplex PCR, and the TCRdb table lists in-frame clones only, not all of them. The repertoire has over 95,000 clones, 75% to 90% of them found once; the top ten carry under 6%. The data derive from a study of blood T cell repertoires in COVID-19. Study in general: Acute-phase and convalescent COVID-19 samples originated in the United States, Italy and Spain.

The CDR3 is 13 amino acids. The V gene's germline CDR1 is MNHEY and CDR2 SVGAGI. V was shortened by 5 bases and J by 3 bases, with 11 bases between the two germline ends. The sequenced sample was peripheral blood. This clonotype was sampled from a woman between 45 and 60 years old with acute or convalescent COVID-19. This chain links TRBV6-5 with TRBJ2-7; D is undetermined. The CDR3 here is CASSLGPIYEQYF. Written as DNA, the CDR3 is TGTGCCAGCAGTCTTGGGCCCATCTACGAGCAGTACTTC.